Listed below are T cell receptor beta chains from one sample, sequenced in a study of T cell changes during pregnancy in multiple sclerosis. TCRdb's table, derived via immunoSEQ multiplex PCR, lists solely in-frame clones and lacks some. The sample lists 9,500 to 15,000 clones; approximately 90% were seen once. Sequenced material: CD8+ T cells from peripheral blood mononuclear cells, taken in the second trimester of pregnancy. Every receptor here comes from a female donor in good health, enrolled as a control in a pregnancy study. CDR3s include the opening cysteine and the closing phenylalanine or tryptophan. The D gene is left open where the match is weak. Clone size is shown for a subset of rows, as once, few, many or a class of expanded clone.

clone size: once; D gene: NA; J gene: TRBJ2-2; V gene: TRBV19; CDR3 DNA: TGTGCCAGTCTCGAGATGAACACCGGGGAGCTGTTTTTT; CDR3 protein: CASLEMNTGELFF
clone size: NA; D gene: TRBD1; J gene: TRBJ2-7; V gene: TRBV7-9; CDR3 DNA: TGTGCCAGCAGCTTAGGGACAGGGGGCTACTCCTACGAGCAGTACTTC; CDR3 protein: CASSLGTGGYSYEQYF
clone size: few; D gene: NA; J gene: TRBJ2-2; V gene: TRBV6-4; CDR3 DNA: TGTGCCAGCAGTGACAGGTCGGGCACCGGGGAGCTGTTTTTT; CDR3 protein: CASSDRSGTGELFF
clone size: NA; D gene: NA; J gene: TRBJ1-4; V gene: TRBV25-1; CDR3 DNA: TGTGCCAGCAGTGATATTTATGGGGCCGAAGGTGAAAAACTGTTTTTT; CDR3 protein: CASSDIYGAEGEKLFF
clone size: NA; D gene: NA; J gene: TRBJ1-2; V gene: TRBV7-2; CDR3 DNA: TGTGCCAGCAGCTTAGACTCGCTGCGGGACTATGGCTACACCTTC; CDR3 protein: CASSLDSLRDYGYTF
clone size: NA; D gene: TRBD2; J gene: TRBJ2-7; V gene: TRBV5-4; CDR3 DNA: TGTGCCAGCAGTCTAGGGACTAGCTCCTACGAGCAGTACTTC; CDR3 protein: CASSLGTSSYEQYF
clone size: NA; D gene: NA; J gene: TRBJ1-6; V gene: TRBV27; CDR3 DNA: TGTGCCAGCAGTTTATCAGGGGCCGGTTCACCCCTCCACTTT; CDR3 protein: CASSLSGAGSPLHF
clone size: NA; D gene: NA; J gene: TRBJ1-1; V gene: TRBV30; CDR3 DNA: TGTGCCTGGGGGAGGGGGAACACTGAAGCTTTCTTT; CDR3 protein: CAWGRGNTEAFF
clone size: NA; D gene: TRBD1; J gene: TRBJ1-2; V gene: TRBV7-8; CDR3 DNA: TGTGCCAGCAGTCCCGGGACAGCCTATGGCTACACCTTC; CDR3 protein: CASSPGTAYGYTF
clone size: NA; D gene: TRBD1; J gene: TRBJ2-7; V gene: TRBV7-9; CDR3 DNA: TGTGCCAGCAGCTTAGCCCGACAGGGACCCGACTCCTACGAGCAGTACTTC; CDR3 protein: CASSLARQGPDSYEQYF
clone size: once; D gene: TRBD2; J gene: TRBJ2-3; V gene: TRBV4-2; CDR3 DNA: TGTGCCAGCAGCCAAGATGAACTAGCGGGTGTTAGCACAGATACGCAGTATTTT; CDR3 protein: CASSQDELAGVSTDTQYF
clone size: NA; D gene: NA; J gene: TRBJ2-7; V gene: TRBV4-1; CDR3 DNA: TGCGCCAGCAGCCAAGCCACTGGGCCCTGGGGCAGGTACGAGCAGTACTTC; CDR3 protein: CASSQATGPWGRYEQYF
clone size: NA; D gene: TRBD1; J gene: TRBJ1-2; V gene: TRBV2; CDR3 DNA: TGTGCCACGTTCTCGACAGGGATTAACTATGGCTACACCTTC; CDR3 protein: CATFSTGINYGYTF
clone size: NA; D gene: NA; J gene: TRBJ2-7; V gene: TRBV9; CDR3 DNA: TGTGCCAGCAGCGTAGAGGGACATACGGACTACGAGCAGTACTTC; CDR3 protein: CASSVEGHTDYEQYF
clone size: NA; D gene: NA; J gene: TRBJ1-5; V gene: TRBV7-6; CDR3 DNA: TGTGCCAGCAGCCAAGGGGTCGGGCAGCCCCAGCATTTT; CDR3 protein: CASSQGVGQPQHF
clone size: NA; D gene: NA; J gene: TRBJ1-1; V gene: TRBV29-1; CDR3 DNA: TGCAGCGTTGGAGTAAGTACCCTCGGGGCTGAAGCTTTCTTT; CDR3 protein: CSVGVSTLGAEAFF
clone size: NA; D gene: NA; J gene: TRBJ2-5; V gene: TRBV10-1; CDR3 DNA: TGCGCCAGCAGCGACACCTCATGGGCCCAGTACTTC; CDR3 protein: CASSDTSWAQYF
clone size: NA; D gene: TRBD2; J gene: TRBJ2-3; V gene: TRBV28; CDR3 DNA: TGTGCCAGCAGTTACGCGGGAGGTCTTTCAGATACGCAGTATTTT; CDR3 protein: CASSYAGGLSDTQYF
clone size: NA; D gene: NA; J gene: TRBJ2-1; V gene: TRBV9; CDR3 DNA: TGTGCCAGCAGCGAGGGAGACTCTTACAATGAGCAGTTCTTC; CDR3 protein: CASSEGDSYNEQFF
clone size: NA; D gene: NA; J gene: TRBJ2-1; V gene: TRBV7-9; CDR3 DNA: TGTGCCAGCAGCCCGCTAAACCCGGTTAATGAGCAGTTCTTC; CDR3 protein: CASSPLNPVNEQFF
clone size: NA; D gene: NA; J gene: TRBJ2-3; V gene: TRBV6-4; CDR3 DNA: TGTGCCAGCAGTAGCGGGAGCACAGATACGCAGTATTTT; CDR3 protein: CASSSGSTDTQYF
clone size: NA; D gene: TRBD1; J gene: TRBJ2-3; V gene: TRBV10-2; CDR3 DNA: TGCGCCAGCAGTGACACCGGGACAGGCACAGATACGCAGTATTTT; CDR3 protein: CASSDTGTGTDTQYF
clone size: NA; D gene: TRBD2; J gene: TRBJ2-5; V gene: TRBV9; CDR3 DNA: TGTGCCAGCAGCGTAGGAGCGGGGGGGTCGGAGACCCAGTACTTC; CDR3 protein: CASSVGAGGSETQYF
clone size: NA; D gene: NA; J gene: TRBJ2-1; V gene: TRBV7-8; CDR3 DNA: TGTGCCAGCAGCCTTGCCCCGACGGGGAATGAGCAGTTCTTC; CDR3 protein: CASSLAPTGNEQFF
clone size: NA; D gene: TRBD1; J gene: TRBJ2-5; V gene: TRBV4-3; CDR3 DNA: TGCGCCAGCAGCCACGGACAGGGGGCTGAGGAGACCCAGTACTTC; CDR3 protein: CASSHGQGAEETQYF
clone size: NA; D gene: TRBD2; J gene: TRBJ2-1; V gene: TRBV7-9; CDR3 DNA: TGTGCCAGCAGCGTCCTAGCGGGGGTTACCCGGGAGGGGCAGTTCTTC; CDR3 protein: CASSVLAGVTREGQFF
clone size: NA; D gene: NA; J gene: TRBJ1-1; V gene: TRBV19; CDR3 DNA: TGTGCCAGTAGAGACAGCTCGAACACTGAAGCTTTCTTT; CDR3 protein: CASRDSSNTEAFF
clone size: NA; D gene: NA; J gene: TRBJ2-7; V gene: TRBV21-1; CDR3 DNA: TGTGCCAGCAGCGAGGGGGAGACAGGGGCCTACGAGCAGTACTTC; CDR3 protein: CASSEGETGAYEQYF
clone size: NA; D gene: TRBD1; J gene: TRBJ2-2; V gene: TRBV9; CDR3 DNA: TGTGCCAGCAGCGCAAACAGAAACGGGACAGGGGGAAACACCGGGGAGCTGTTTTTT; CDR3 protein: CASSANRNGTGGNTGELFF
clone size: NA; D gene: TRBD2; J gene: TRBJ2-1; V gene: TRBV7-9; CDR3 DNA: TGTGCCAGCAGACCTGGACTAGCGGCTTACAATGAGCAGTTCTTC; CDR3 protein: CASRPGLAAYNEQFF
clone size: NA; D gene: TRBD1; J gene: TRBJ1-5; V gene: TRBV7-9; CDR3 DNA: TGTGCCGGACAGGGGGCCAATCAGCCCCAGCATTTT; CDR3 protein: CAGQGANQPQHF
clone size: medium-sized; D gene: NA; J gene: TRBJ1-5; V gene: TRBV12-5; CDR3 DNA: TGTGCTAGTGGTGCGGGGTTCAATCAGCCCCAGCATTTT; CDR3 protein: CASGAGFNQPQHF
clone size: few; D gene: NA; J gene: TRBJ1-2; V gene: TRBV7-9; CDR3 DNA: TGTGCCAGCAGCTCTAACCTCTCTTTC; CDR3 protein: CASSSNLSF
clone size: NA; D gene: NA; J gene: TRBJ1-5; V gene: TRBV27; CDR3 DNA: TGTGCCAGCAGCCGCGGGCCTATTAGCAATCAGCCCCAGCATTTT; CDR3 protein: CASSRGPISNQPQHF
clone size: NA; D gene: NA; J gene: TRBJ1-1; V gene: TRBV19; CDR3 DNA: TGTGCCAGTAGTTTCGGACAGTATCGGAACACTGAAGCTTTCTTT; CDR3 protein: CASSFGQYRNTEAFF
clone size: NA; D gene: TRBD1; J gene: TRBJ1-1; V gene: TRBV27; CDR3 DNA: TGTGCCAGCAGTTTATCGGGAACAGGGGCTACTGAAGCTTTCTTT; CDR3 protein: CASSLSGTGATEAFF
clone size: once; D gene: TRBD2; J gene: TRBJ2-5; V gene: TRBV2; CDR3 DNA: TGTGCCAGCGGGCTAGCGGGAGGCTATCAAGAGACCCAGTACTTC; CDR3 protein: CASGLAGGYQETQYF
clone size: NA; D gene: NA; J gene: TRBJ2-7; V gene: TRBV6-4; CDR3 DNA: TGTGCCAGCAGTGACTCGGAGGGGCTTGAGCAGTACTTC; CDR3 protein: CASSDSEGLEQYF
clone size: NA; D gene: NA; J gene: TRBJ2-1; V gene: TRBV14; CDR3 DNA: TGTGCCAGCAGCTTAAAAAGCGGGCGGCCTAACAATGAGCAGTTCTTC; CDR3 protein: CASSLKSGRPNNEQFF
clone size: NA; D gene: NA; J gene: TRBJ2-7; V gene: TRBV27; CDR3 DNA: TGTGCCAGCAGTGACCGGGACACGAGCTACGAGCAGTACTTC; CDR3 protein: CASSDRDTSYEQYF